The next 3 T cell receptor beta chains were all read from a single sample in a study of cytomegalovirus exposure and HLA in healthy donors. The PCR had 60 Vbeta and 13 Jbeta primers. Assay used: immunoSEQ multiplex PCR; TCRdb lists only in-frame clones, some missing. The sample yields 90,000 to 100,000 clones, approximately 79% seen once. The specimen sequenced was PBMCs. These TCRs come from a male donor in good health and CMV-seronegative.

V and J are TRBV27 and TRBJ2-1; no definite D call. The CDR3 length is 17 residues. V was pared by 0 bases and J by 0 bases, with 12 bases between. CDR1 MNHEY and CDR2 SMNVEV come from the germline V gene (reference sequence). The CDR3 loop is CASSLSLRSSSYNEQFF. CDR3 in DNA: TGTGCCAGCAGTTTATCGCTTCGATCGAGCTCCTACAATGAGCAGTTCTTC.

The CDR3 region is CASSQDFQGAIIYEQYF. CDR3 nucleotides: TGCGCCAGCAGCCAAGATTTTCAGGGGGCGATTATCTACGAGCAGTACTTC. The chain links TRBV4-1 to TRBJ2-7; 8 nucleotides match TRBD1. V gave up 0 bases and J gave up 3 bases; unmatched junction bases: 10. CDR3 length: 17 residues. Germline values: CDR1 MGHRA, CDR2 YSYEKL.

The rearrangement uses TRBV2 and TRBJ2-3; 15 bases align to TRBD2. The CDR3 spans 17 residues. CDR1 is SNHLY and CDR2 is FYNNEI in the germline V gene. Losses at the gene ends were 2 bases for V and 8 bases for J; bases not matched to a gene: 8. This chain's CDR3 is CASSEWRTSGRVGTQYF. The CDR3 DNA follows: TGTGCCAGCAGTGAATGGCGGACTAGCGGGAGGGTCGGTACGCAGTATTTT.